This TCR beta chain was found in a study of identifying expanded T cells in peripheral blood. No infections or other immune events were documented during collection. Sequencing used immunoSEQ multiplex PCR; TCRdb keeps in-frame clones, though not all of them. This table has 45,000 to 65,000 clones, 65% to 90% appearing once. The germline V gene has CDR1 ENHRY and CDR2 SYGVKD. Trimming shortened V by 7 bases and J by 7 bases, and 23 bases separated the two germline ends. This CDR3 region has 16 residues. V usage is TRBV10-3 and J usage is TRBJ2-1; tentative D call: TRBD2 (6 bases). This TCR derives from a person between 18 and 75 years old in good health. Sample: blood. This CDR3 reads CAITPVSGGPRNEQFF. The CDR3 DNA follows: TGTGCCATCACCCCCGTTTCTGGAGGGCCACGTAATGAGCAGTTCTTC.